One and the same sample provided the 30 T cell receptor beta chains below, sequenced in a study of control samples from healthy donors and cancer patients. Generated by immunoSEQ multiplex PCR, the TCRdb table keeps only in-frame clones and is missing some. Of around 51,000 clones in the sample, roughly 90% are singletons; the top ten hold over 35%. The specimen sequenced was PBMCs. The receptors shown here come from a man between 45 and 60 years old with head and neck cancer.

V usage is TRBV7-2 and J usage is TRBJ2-5; no reliable D call. The V and J ends lost 2 bases and 7 bases respectively, with 8 bases between them. Germline-derived CDR1 and CDR2 are SGHTA and FQGNSA. The CDR3 totals 12 residues. Here the CDR3 reads CASSLQETTQYF. The CDR3 DNA reads as TGTGCCAGCAGCTTACAAGAAACGACCCAGTACTTC.

The chain is built from TRBV4-1 and TRBJ2-3; D possibly matches TRBD1 or TRBD2 (5 bases each). The CDR3 runs to 17 residues. Trimming shortened V by 4 bases and J by 3 bases, and 20 bases separated the two germline ends. Germline V gives CDR1 MGHRA, CDR2 YSYEKL. The CDR3 region is CASSPRAPHGATDTQYF. CDR3 nucleotide sequence: TGCGCCAGCAGCCCGCGGGCCCCCCACGGGGCAACAGATACGCAGTATTTT.

The chain recombines TRBV10-3 with TRBJ2-3; D call uncertain. CDR3 size: 14 residues. Germline assignment: CDR1 ENHRY and CDR2 SYGVKD. V was pared by 8 bases and J by 2 bases, with 14 bases between. DNA of the CDR3: TGTGCCATCGGACCCGCCGGGCTCACAGATACGCAGTATTTT. Protein product: CAIGPAGLTDTQYF.

Only one count was recorded for this clone. V is TRBV27 and J is TRBJ1-5, with 9 bases that match TRBD1. The CDR3 contains 14 residues. Germline CDR1 and CDR2: MNHEY and SMNVEV (reference sequence). Trimming removed 7 bases from V and 5 bases from J; junction bases left unmatched: 6. CDR3 sequence reads: CASIPGQGYQPQHF. CDR3 nucleotides: TGTGCCAGCATCCCGGGACAGGGATATCAGCCCCAGCATTTT.

V gene TRBV30 combines with J gene TRBJ1-4, with D possibly TRBD1 on 5 matching bases. Between the trimmed V and J ends, which lost 1 base and 8 bases, there was a span of 20 bases. Germline V gene data show CDR1 as GTSNPN and CDR2 as SVGIG (reference sequence). The CDR3 extends over 16 amino acids. CDR3 DNA sequence: TGTGCCTGGAGTGAACCCAGGGAGATTCGCAGCGAAAAACTGTTTTTT. Its protein is CAWSEPREIRSEKLFF.

The V call is TRBV7-2, the J call TRBJ1-1; possibly TRBD1 for D (6 bases). CDR3 length: 15 amino acids. Trimming took 1 base from V and 6 from J, leaving 15 bases between them. Germline assignment: CDR1 SGHTA and CDR2 FQGNSA. CDR3: CASSLETRGLAEAFF. DNA of the CDR3: TGTGCCAGCAGCTTAGAGACCAGGGGTCTGGCTGAAGCTTTCTTT.

The genes are TRBV11-2 and TRBJ2-5; TRBD2 might be the D (5 bases). Germline CDR1 reads SGHAT; CDR2 reads FQNNGV. The V end lost 5 bases, the J end lost 5 bases, and 12 bases lay between the germline ends. The CDR3 runs 13 residues. The CDR3 region has the DNA TGTGCCAGCAGCCGAGCTACGGGGGAGACCCAGTACTTC. Its protein product is CASSRATGETQYF.

The chain has TRBV11-2 and TRBJ2-5; D tentatively fits TRBD1 or TRBD2 (5 bases each). The V and J ends lost 3 bases and 7 bases respectively, with 15 bases between them. The germline V gene encodes CDR1 SGHAT and CDR2 FQNNGV. The CDR3 totals 14 residues. The CDR3 DNA reads as TGTGCCAGCAGCTTCGGGGCCGGACGGCGGACCCAGTACTTC. Its translation is CASSFGAGRRTQYF.

This clone was seen once. The sample holds other DNA sequences that translate to the same CDR3. The V gene is TRBV7-2, the J gene TRBJ2-3; D ambiguous. V gave up 3 bases and J gave up 6 bases, with 4 bases separating them. Germline CDR1 SGHTA, CDR2 FQGNSA. The CDR3 runs to 11 residues. CDR3 sequence: CASSFSDTQYF. In DNA form, the CDR3 reads TGTGCCAGCAGCTTTTCTGATACGCAGTATTTT.

The J gene is TRBJ2-3, the V gene TRBV4-3; TRBD1 is a possible D gene (7 bases). In germline, CDR1 is LGHNA, CDR2 YSLEER. This CDR3 spans 17 amino acids. V lost 0 bases, J lost 6 bases, and 19 bases lay in between. CDR3 residues: CASSQEYGGRGFDTQYF. The CDR3 DNA reads as TGCGCCAGCAGCCAAGAATACGGGGGCAGGGGGTTTGATACGCAGTATTTT.

V is TRBV3-1 (or the pseudogene TRBV3-2) and J is TRBJ2-2; the match to TRBD2 covers 15 bases. With 1 base clipped from V and 7 bases from J, the junction kept 10 bases outside the gene matches. The CDR3 consists of 19 residues. Germline V gene sequence: CDR1 LGHDT, CDR2 YNNKEL (reference sequence). The CDR3 region is CASSQVRTSGGAMLGELFF. The CDR3 DNA follows: TGTGCCAGCAGCCAAGTGAGGACTAGCGGGGGGGCAATGCTCGGGGAGCTGTTTTTT.

This clone turned up a few times. The J gene is TRBJ2-3, the V gene TRBV18; D is possibly TRBD2 (7 bases). The V gene lost 2 bases and the J gene lost 4 bases, with 13 bases spanning the gap. The CDR3 is made up of 15 amino acids. The germline CDR1 and CDR2 sequences are KGHSH and LQKENI. In DNA, the CDR3 is TGTGCCAGCTCACCAGTCGGGGGGCGGCCAGATACGCAGTATTTT. Its translation is CASSPVGGRPDTQYF.

This clone showed up just once. The chain links TRBV19 to TRBJ2-7; D remains ambiguous. CDR1 and CDR2 from the germline V gene are LNHDA and SQIVND (reference sequence). The length of the CDR3 is 15 residues. Trimming stripped 0 bases from V and 6 bases from J, with 15 bases between. The CDR3 nucleotides are TGTGCCAGTAGTATAGATCCATCTCGGCGCGGCGAGCAGTACTTC. Amino acids: CASSIDPSRRGEQYF.

This sequence joins TRBV20-1 and TRBJ1-2; D is perhaps TRBD1 (6 bases). Per germline, CDR1 DFQATT and CDR2 SNEGSKA (reference sequence). The CDR3 contains 11 residues. V lost 4 bases, J lost 8 bases, and 11 bases lay in between. The CDR3 protein is CSAKQGWGYTF. DNA for the CDR3: TGCAGTGCTAAACAGGGCTGGGGCTACACCTTC.

The J gene is TRBJ2-1, the V gene TRBV4-1, with 9 bases fitting TRBD2. CDR1 is MGHRA, CDR2 YSYEKL, per germline. The trim removed 4 bases at V and 4 bases at J, leaving 14 bases unmatched. The CDR3 is 18 amino acids. For the CDR3, the DNA is TGCGCCAGCAGCCGGATTACAGCGGGAGGAGGGTTATACAATGAGCAGTTCTTC. It yields the protein CASSRITAGGGLYNEQFF.

This chain uses TRBV27 with TRBJ2-7; D remains unclear. V was trimmed by 7 bases and J by 0 bases, leaving 4 bases between them. Germline CDR1 reads MNHEY; CDR2 reads SMNVEV (reference sequence). This CDR3 has 11 residues. CDR3 sequence reads: CASIGSYEQYF. CDR3 bases: TGTGCCAGCATCGGCTCCTACGAGCAGTACTTC.

The rearrangement joins TRBV10-1 to TRBJ2-2; D is ambiguous. V lost 6 bases, J lost 0 bases, and 5 bases lay in between. This CDR3 has 13 residues. Looked up from germline, CDR1 is WNHNN and CDR2 is SYGVQD (reference sequence). The CDR3: CASRASNTGELFF. Here the CDR3 DNA reads TGCGCCAGCAGAGCATCGAACACCGGGGAGCTGTTTTTT.

This rearrangement joins TRBV5-6 to TRBJ2-7; D tentatively fits TRBD1 or TRBD2 (5 bases each). Germline V gene lookup returns CDR1 SGHDT and CDR2 YYEEEE. This CDR3 region has 16 residues. V shed 1 base and J shed 0 bases, with 14 bases lying between them. The chain's CDR3 is CASSLLFQGPSYEQYF. Written as DNA, the CDR3 is TGTGCCAGCAGCTTGTTATTTCAGGGACCCTCCTACGAGCAGTACTTC.

The chain carries TRBV12-5 and TRBJ2-7, with a tentative D call TRBD1 (5 bases). Germline CDR1 LGHNT, CDR2 FRNRAP. This CDR3 region has 16 residues. With 4 bases removed from V and 0 bases from J, the gap between germline ends came to 16 bases. CDR3 in DNA: TGTGCTAGTGGTTCTCACGTGGGGCGGAGCTCCTACGAGCAGTACTTC. Its translation: CASGSHVGRSSYEQYF. Filled out from reference TRBV12-5 and TRBJ2-7, the complete variable domain reads DARVTQTPRHKVTEMGQEVTMRCQPILGHNTVFWYRQTMMQGLELLAYFRNRAPLDDSGMPKDRFSAEMPDATLATLKIQPSEPRDSAVYFCASGSHVGRSSYEQYFGPGTRLTVT.

This chain joins TRBV3-1 (or the pseudogene TRBV3-2) and TRBJ2-7; 12 nucleotides match TRBD2. The germline V gene encodes CDR1 LGHDT and CDR2 YNNKEL (reference sequence). After removal of 4 bases from V and 6 bases from J, the junction contained 4 bases not matched to a gene. This CDR3 has 14 residues. In DNA, the CDR3 is TGTGCCAGCAGCCCTAGCGGGGGGGCCCCCGAGCAGTACTTC. It translates to CASSPSGGAPEQYF.

This clone was observed once. The rearrangement uses TRBV11-2 and TRBJ2-7; 7 bases align to TRBD1. V shed 2 bases and J 1 base; nucleotides not matched to a gene: 2. Germline assignment: CDR1 SGHAT and CDR2 FQNNGV. CDR3 length: 14 residues. This CDR3 reads CASSLRQGSYEQYF. CDR3 bases: TGTGCCAGCAGCTTAAGACAGGGTTCCTACGAGCAGTACTTC.

The V gene is TRBV5-4, the J gene TRBJ2-5; D perhaps matches TRBD1 (5 bases). In germline, CDR1 is SGHNT, CDR2 YYREEE (reference sequence). V lost 4 bases to trimming and J lost 4 bases, with 14 bases between them. The CDR3 spans 14 residues. CDR3 protein: CASSPSRVRETQYF. For the CDR3, the DNA is TGTGCCAGCAGCCCCAGCAGGGTTCGAGAGACCCAGTACTTC.

In this sample, this clone turned up once. J is TRBJ1-6 and V is TRBV5-4; unclear D gene. Germline CDR1 reads SGHNT; CDR2 reads YYREEE (reference sequence). V lost 0 bases and J lost 4, with 8 bases in between. This CDR3 comprises 15 residues. CDR3 sequence (DNA): TGTGCCAGCAGCTTGGAGGGCAGTTATAATTCACCCCTCCACTTT. The encoded protein is CASSLEGSYNSPLHF.

This clone appeared a few times. The gene calls are TRBV5-4 and TRBJ2-7; D gene unclear. The germline CDR1 and CDR2 sequences are SGHNT and YYREEE (reference sequence). V was cut by 0 bases and J by 3 bases, with 10 bases left in between. This CDR3 is 14 amino acids long. The CDR3 spells CASSLAGLGYEQYF. CDR3 in DNA: TGTGCCAGCAGCTTGGCCGGCCTTGGCTACGAGCAGTACTTC.

The chain employs TRBV11-2 and TRBJ2-5; 7 bases line up with TRBD1. V dropped 8 bases and J dropped 2; count of bases not matched to a gene: 8. Per germline, CDR1 SGHAT and CDR2 FQNNGV. CDR3 length equals 14 residues. The CDR3 DNA reads as TGTGCCAGCGGATACAGGGGTCGGCAAGAGACCCAGTACTTC. Its translation: CASGYRGRQETQYF.

This clone ranks as medium-sized. The chain uses TRBV29-1 and TRBJ1-6; 11 nucleotides line up with TRBD1. The CDR3 is 13 amino acids. CDR1 and CDR2 (germline): SQVTM, ANQGSEA. V lost 6 bases to trimming and J lost 9 bases; unmatched junction nucleotides: 4. The CDR3 loop reads CSVGQGEGSPLHF. The CDR3 region has the DNA TGCAGCGTGGGACAGGGGGAAGGTTCACCCCTCCACTTT.

The rearrangement links TRBV7-9 to TRBJ2-7; D may match TRBD1 or TRBD2 (5 bases each). V lost 5 bases, J lost 0 bases, and 29 bases lay in between. The CDR3 spans 20 residues. CDR1 is SEHNR, CDR2 FQNEAQ, per germline (reference sequence). CDR3 region: CASSNRSPFWGPSSSYEQYF. The CDR3 coding sequence is TGTGCCAGCAGCAATCGTTCCCCATTCTGGGGACCGTCGAGCTCCTACGAGCAGTACTTC.

The chain joins TRBV7-9 to TRBJ2-2; 9 bases line up with TRBD1. CDR1 is SEHNR and CDR2 is FQNEAQ in the germline V gene (reference sequence). This CDR3 is built from 16 residues. The V gene end was trimmed by 5 bases and the J gene end by 5 bases; junction bases not matched to a gene: 9. The chain's CDR3 is CASSRLGQGRTGELFF. CDR3 bases: TGTGCCAGCAGCCGTCTCGGACAGGGGAGAACCGGGGAGCTGTTTTTT.

V gene TRBV5-1 combines with J gene TRBJ1-4; D is uncertain. CDR1 and CDR2 from the germline V gene are SGHRS and YFSETQ. Between the trimmed V and J ends, which lost 2 bases and 0 bases, there was a span of 8 bases. This CDR3 contains 15 residues. The CDR3 nucleotides are TGCGCCAGCAGCTTTGGGCGGCCAACTAATGAAAAACTGTTTTTT. Translated: CASSFGRPTNEKLFF.

This chain links TRBV5-4 with TRBJ2-5, with D perhaps TRBD1 (6 bases). V was shortened by 4 bases and J by 2 bases, with 12 bases between the two germline ends. In germline, CDR1 is SGHNT, CDR2 YYREEE (reference sequence). This CDR3 spans 14 amino acids. In DNA form, the CDR3 reads TGTGCCAGCAGCGCCGGGACATTACAAGAGACCCAGTACTTC. Translated, it gives CASSAGTLQETQYF.